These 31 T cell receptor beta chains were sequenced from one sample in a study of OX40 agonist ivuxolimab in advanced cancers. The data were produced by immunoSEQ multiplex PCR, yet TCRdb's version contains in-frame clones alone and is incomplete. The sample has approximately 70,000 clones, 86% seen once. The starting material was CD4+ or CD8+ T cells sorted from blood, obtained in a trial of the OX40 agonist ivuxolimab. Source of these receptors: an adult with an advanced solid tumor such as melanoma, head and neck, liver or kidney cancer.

The CDR3 region has the DNA TGTGCCAGCAGCCCCCGGGGGGGGAACACCGGGGAGCTGTTTTTT. It translates to CASSPRGGNTGELFF. The chain employs TRBV5-6 and TRBJ2-2, with TRBD2 identical over 8 bases. CDR3 size: 15 residues. CDR1 SGHDT and CDR2 YYEEEE come from the germline V gene. The ends lost 4 bases at V and 1 base at J; junction bases unmatched: 3.

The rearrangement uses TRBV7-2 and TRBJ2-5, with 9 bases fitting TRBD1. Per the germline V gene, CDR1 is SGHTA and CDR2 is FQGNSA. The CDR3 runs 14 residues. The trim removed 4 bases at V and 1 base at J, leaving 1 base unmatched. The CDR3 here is CASSSDRGQETQYF. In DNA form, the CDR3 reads TGTGCCAGCAGCTCGGACAGGGGCCAAGAGACCCAGTACTTC.

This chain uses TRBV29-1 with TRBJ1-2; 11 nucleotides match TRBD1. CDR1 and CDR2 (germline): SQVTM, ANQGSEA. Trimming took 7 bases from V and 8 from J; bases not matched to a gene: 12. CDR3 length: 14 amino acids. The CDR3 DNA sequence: TGCAGCGCCCGAACTCCGGACAGGGGGCAGGGCTACACCTTC. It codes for CSARTPDRGQGYTF.

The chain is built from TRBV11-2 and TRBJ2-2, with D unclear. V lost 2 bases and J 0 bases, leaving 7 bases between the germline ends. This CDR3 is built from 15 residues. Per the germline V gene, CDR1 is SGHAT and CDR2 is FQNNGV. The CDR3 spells CASSLFGSNTGELFF. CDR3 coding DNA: TGTGCCAGCAGCTTATTCGGGTCGAACACCGGGGAGCTGTTTTTT.

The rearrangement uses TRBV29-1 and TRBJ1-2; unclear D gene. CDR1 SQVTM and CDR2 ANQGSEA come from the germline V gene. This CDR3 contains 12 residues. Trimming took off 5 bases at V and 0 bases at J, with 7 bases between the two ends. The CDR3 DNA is TGCAGCGTTCCAAGGACTAACTATGGCTACACCTTC. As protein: CSVPRTNYGYTF.

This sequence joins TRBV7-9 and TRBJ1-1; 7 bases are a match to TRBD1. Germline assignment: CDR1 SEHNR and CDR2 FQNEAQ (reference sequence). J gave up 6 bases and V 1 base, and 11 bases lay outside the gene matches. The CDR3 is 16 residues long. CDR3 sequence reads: CASSLDLGGAGAEAFF. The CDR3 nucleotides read TGTGCCAGCAGCTTAGATTTAGGGGGCGCGGGCGCTGAAGCTTTCTTT. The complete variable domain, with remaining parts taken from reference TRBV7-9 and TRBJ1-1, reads DTGVSQNPRHKITKRGQNVTFRCDPISEHNRLYWYRQTLGQGPEFLTYFQNEAQLEKSRLLSDRFSAERPKGSFSTLEIQRTEQGDSAMYLCASSLDLGGAGAEAFFGQGTRLTVV.

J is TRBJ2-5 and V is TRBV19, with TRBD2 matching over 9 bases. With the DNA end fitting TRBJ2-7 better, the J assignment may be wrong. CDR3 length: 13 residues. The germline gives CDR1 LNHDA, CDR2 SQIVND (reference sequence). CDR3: CASRLAGNYEQYF. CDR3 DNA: TGTGCCAGTAGACTAGCGGGCAACTACGAGCAGTACTTC.

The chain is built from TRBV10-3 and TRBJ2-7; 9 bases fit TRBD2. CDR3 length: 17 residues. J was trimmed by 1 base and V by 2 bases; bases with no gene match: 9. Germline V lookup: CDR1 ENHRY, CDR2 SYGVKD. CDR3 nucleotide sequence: TGTGCCATCAGTGAGCTTTTAGTAGCGGGGGTGTCCTACGAGCAGTACTTC. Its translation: CAISELLVAGVSYEQYF.

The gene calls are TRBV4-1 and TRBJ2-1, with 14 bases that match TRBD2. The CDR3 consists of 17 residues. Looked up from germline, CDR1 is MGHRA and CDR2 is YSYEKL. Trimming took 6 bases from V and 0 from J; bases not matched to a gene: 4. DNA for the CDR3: TGCGCCAGCAGTCGGACTAGCGGGGGGCCCTCCTACAATGAGCAGTTCTTC. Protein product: CASSRTSGGPSYNEQFF.

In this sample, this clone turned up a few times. Here the CDR3 DNA reads TGTGCCAGCAGCTTAACCGGGGAAGAGACCCAGTACTTC. Encoded protein: CASSLTGEETQYF. The V and J genes are TRBV7-3 and TRBJ2-5; a weak D match, TRBD2 (5 bases). CDR3 size: 13 residues. Germline values: CDR1 SGHTA, CDR2 FQGTGA. V was trimmed by 0 bases and J by 3 bases, leaving 5 bases between them.

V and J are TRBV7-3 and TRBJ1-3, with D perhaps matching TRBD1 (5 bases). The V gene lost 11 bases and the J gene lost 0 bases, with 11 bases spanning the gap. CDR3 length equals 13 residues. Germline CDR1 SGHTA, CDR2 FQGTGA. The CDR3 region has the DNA TGTGCCGCGGGGGAAACCTCTGGAAACACCATATATTTT. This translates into CAAGETSGNTIYF. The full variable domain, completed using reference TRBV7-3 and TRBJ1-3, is GAGVSQTPSNKVTEKGKYVELRCDPISGHTALYWYRQSLGQGPEFLIYFQGTGAADDSGLPNDRFFAVRPEGSVSTLKIQRTERGDSAVYLCAAGETSGNTIYFGEGSWLTVV.

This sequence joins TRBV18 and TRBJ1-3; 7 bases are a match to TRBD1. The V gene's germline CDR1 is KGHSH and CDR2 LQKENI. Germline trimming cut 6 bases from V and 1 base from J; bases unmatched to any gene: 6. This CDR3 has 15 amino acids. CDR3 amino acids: CASSRTGQSGNTIYF. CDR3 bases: TGTGCCAGCTCTCGAACGGGACAGTCTGGAAACACCATATATTTT.

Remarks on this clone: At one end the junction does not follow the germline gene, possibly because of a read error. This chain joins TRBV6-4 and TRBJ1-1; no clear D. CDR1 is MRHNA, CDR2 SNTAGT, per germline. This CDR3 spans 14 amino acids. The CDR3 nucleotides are TGTGCCAGCAGTGACTATGGCCCGACTGACCGGATTATTTTT. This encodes CASSDYGPTDRIIF.

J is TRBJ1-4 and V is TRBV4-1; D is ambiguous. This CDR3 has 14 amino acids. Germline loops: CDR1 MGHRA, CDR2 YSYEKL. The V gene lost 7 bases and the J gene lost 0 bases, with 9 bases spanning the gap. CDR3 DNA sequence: TGCGCCAGCACTTCCGGGACAACTAATGAAAAACTGTTTTTT. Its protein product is CASTSGTTNEKLFF.

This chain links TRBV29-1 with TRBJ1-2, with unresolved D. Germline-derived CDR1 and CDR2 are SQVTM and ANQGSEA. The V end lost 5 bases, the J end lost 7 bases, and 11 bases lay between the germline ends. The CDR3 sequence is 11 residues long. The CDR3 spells CSVLRGPGYTF. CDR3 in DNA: TGCAGCGTTTTGAGAGGGCCTGGCTACACCTTC.

CDR3: CASTKGVTDTEAFF. CDR3 nucleotides: TGCGCCAGCACCAAAGGGGTGACAGACACTGAAGCTTTCTTT. The chain is built from TRBV4-1 and TRBJ1-1, with D possibly being TRBD1 (5 bases). V shed 7 bases and J shed 3 bases, with 15 bases lying between them. Germline CDR1 and CDR2: MGHRA and YSYEKL. This CDR3 has 14 amino acids.

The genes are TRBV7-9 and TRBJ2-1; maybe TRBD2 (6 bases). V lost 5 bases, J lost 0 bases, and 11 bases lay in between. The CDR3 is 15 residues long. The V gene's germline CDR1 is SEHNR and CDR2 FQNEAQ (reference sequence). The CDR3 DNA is TGTGCCAGCAGCCGCGGGGTGAGCTCCTACAATGAGCAGTTCTTC. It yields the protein CASSRGVSSYNEQFF.

CDR3 in amino acids: CASNQRQINSPLHF. The CDR3 bases are TGTGCCAGCAACCAAAGGCAGATTAATTCACCCCTCCACTTT. The rearrangement links TRBV6-6 to TRBJ1-6; D unresolved. The length of the CDR3 is 14 residues. Germline loops: CDR1 MNHNY, CDR2 SVGAGI (reference sequence). Deletions cut 7 bases from V and 6 bases from J, with 13 bases between.

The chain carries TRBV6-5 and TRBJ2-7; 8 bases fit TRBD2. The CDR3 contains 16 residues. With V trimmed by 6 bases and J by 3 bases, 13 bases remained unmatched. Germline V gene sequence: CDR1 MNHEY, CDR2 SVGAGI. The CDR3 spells CASSYGGAGRRYEQYF. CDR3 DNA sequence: TGTGCCAGCAGCTACGGGGGGGCAGGACGCCGCTACGAGCAGTACTTC.

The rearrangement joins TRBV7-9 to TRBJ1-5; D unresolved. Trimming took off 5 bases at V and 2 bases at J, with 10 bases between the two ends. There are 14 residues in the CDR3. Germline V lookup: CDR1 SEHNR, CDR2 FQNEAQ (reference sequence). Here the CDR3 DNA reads TGTGCCAGCAGCCCAGCCTGGGGCAATCAGCCCCAGCATTTT. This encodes CASSPAWGNQPQHF.

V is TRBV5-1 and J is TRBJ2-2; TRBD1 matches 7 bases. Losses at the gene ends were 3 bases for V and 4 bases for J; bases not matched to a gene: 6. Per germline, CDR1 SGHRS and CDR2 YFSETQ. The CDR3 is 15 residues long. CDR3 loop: CASSWRQGSTGELFF. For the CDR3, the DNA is TGCGCCAGCAGCTGGAGACAGGGTTCCACCGGGGAGCTGTTTTTT. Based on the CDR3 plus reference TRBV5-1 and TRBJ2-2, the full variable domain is KAGVTQTPRYLIKTRGQQVTLSCSPISGHRSVSWYQQTPGQGLQFLFEYFSETQRNKGNFPGRFSGRQFSNSRSEMNVSTLELGDSALYLCASSWRQGSTGELFFGEGSRLTVL.

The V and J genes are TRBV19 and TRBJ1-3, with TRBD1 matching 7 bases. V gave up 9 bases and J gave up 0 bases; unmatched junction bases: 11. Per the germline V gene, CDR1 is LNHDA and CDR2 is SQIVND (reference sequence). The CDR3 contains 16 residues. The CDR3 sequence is CASDRTGGSSGNTIYF. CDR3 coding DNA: TGTGCCAGCGACAGGACAGGCGGGAGCTCTGGAAACACCATATATTTT.

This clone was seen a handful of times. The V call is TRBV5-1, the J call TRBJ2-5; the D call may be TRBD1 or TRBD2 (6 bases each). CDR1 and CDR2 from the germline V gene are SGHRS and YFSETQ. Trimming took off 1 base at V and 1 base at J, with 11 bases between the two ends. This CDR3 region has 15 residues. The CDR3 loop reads CASSLPTGAQETQYF. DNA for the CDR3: TGCGCCAGCAGCTTGCCAACGGGGGCCCAAGAGACCCAGTACTTC. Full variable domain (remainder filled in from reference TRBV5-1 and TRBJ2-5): KAGVTQTPRYLIKTRGQQVTLSCSPISGHRSVSWYQQTPGQGLQFLFEYFSETQRNKGNFPGRFSGRQFSNSRSEMNVSTLELGDSALYLCASSLPTGAQETQYFGPGTRLLVL.

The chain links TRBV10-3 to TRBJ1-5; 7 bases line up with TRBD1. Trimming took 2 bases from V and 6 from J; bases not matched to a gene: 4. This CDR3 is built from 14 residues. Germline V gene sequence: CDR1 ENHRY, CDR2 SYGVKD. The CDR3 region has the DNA TGTGCCATCAGTGAGGCAGGGGGTATTCAGCCCCAGCATTTT. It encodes CAISEAGGIQPQHF.

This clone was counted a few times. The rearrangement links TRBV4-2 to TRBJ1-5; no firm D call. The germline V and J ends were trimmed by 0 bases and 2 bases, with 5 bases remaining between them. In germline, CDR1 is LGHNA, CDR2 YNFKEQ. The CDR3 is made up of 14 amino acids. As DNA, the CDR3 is TGTGCCAGCAGCCAAGATAGGGGCAATCAGCCCCAGCATTTT. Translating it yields CASSQDRGNQPQHF.

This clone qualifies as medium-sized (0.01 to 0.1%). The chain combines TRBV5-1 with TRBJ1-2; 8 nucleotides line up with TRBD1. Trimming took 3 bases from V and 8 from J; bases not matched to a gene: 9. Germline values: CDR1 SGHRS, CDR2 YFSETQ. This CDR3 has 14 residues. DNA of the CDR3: TGCGCCAGCAGCTCTGGACAGGGATTGTTAGGCTACACCTTC. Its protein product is CASSSGQGLLGYTF.

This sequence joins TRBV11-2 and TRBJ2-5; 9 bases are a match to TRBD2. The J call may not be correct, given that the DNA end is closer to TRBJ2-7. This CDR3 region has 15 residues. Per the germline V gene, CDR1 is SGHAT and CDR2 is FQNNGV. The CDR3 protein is CATSPTSGYGYEQYF. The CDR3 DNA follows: TGTGCCACCTCCCCAACTAGCGGGTACGGCTACGAGCAGTACTTC.

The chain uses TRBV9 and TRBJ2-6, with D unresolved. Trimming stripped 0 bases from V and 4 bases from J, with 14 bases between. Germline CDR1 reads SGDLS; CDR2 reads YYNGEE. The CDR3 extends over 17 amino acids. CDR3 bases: TGTGCCAGCAGCGTAGCTCCAGACTTATCCGGGGCCAACGTCCTGACTTTC. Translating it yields CASSVAPDLSGANVLTF.

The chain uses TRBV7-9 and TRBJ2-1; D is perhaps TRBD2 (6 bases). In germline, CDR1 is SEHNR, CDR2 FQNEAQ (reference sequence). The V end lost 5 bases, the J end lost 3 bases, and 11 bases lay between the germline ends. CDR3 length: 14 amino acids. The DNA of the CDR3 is TGTGCCAGCAGCGGGCGGGACGGCTACAATGAGCAGTTCTTC. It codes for CASSGRDGYNEQFF. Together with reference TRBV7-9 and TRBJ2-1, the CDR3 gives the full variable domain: DTGVSQNPRHKITKRGQNVTFRCDPISEHNRLYWYRQTLGQGPEFLTYFQNEAQLEKSRLLSDRFSAERPKGSFSTLEIQRTEQGDSAMYLCASSGRDGYNEQFFGPGTRLTVL.

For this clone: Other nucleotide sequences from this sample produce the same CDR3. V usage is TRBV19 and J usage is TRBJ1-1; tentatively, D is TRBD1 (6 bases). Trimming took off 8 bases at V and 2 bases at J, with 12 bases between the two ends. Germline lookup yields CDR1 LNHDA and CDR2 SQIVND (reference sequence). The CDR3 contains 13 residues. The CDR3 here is CASSTGRNTEAFF. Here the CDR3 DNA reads TGTGCCAGTTCTACAGGGAGAAACACTGAAGCTTTCTTT.

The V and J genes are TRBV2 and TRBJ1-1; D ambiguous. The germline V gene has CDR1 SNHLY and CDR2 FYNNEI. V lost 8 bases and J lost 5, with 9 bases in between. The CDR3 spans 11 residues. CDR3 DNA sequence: TGTGCCAGCCTCAAATGGACTGAAGCTTTCTTT. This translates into CASLKWTEAFF.